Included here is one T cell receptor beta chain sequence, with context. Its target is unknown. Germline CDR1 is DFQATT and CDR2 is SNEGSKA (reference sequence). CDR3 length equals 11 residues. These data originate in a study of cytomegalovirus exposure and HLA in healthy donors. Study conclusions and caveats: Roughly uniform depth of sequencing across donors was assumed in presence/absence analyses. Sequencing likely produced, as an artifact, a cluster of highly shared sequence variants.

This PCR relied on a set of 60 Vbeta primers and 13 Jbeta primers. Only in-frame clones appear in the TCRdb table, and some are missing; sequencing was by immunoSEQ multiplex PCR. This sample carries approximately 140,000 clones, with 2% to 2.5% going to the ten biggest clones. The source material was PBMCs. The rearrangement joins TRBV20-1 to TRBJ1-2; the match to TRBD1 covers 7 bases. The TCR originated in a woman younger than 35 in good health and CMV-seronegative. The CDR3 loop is CSVDRAYGYTF. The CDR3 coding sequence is TGCAGCGTCGACAGGGCCTATGGCTACACCTTC.